The TCR beta chain under discussion was sequenced for a study of vaccination and CD4 T cells after COVID-19. Overall study: Median time from COVID diagnosis to post-COVID sampling was over 85 days (35 to 161).

With regard to this clonotype: The antigen is undetermined.

Documented time point: late sampling 161 to 241 days after vaccination in a few convalescent patients. Treatment noted: roughly 11-day PBMC culture with coronavirus spike peptide pools or control peptides (ViraFEST assay). Antigen-specific T cell expansion with peptide pools preceded TCR sequencing in the ViraFEST approach. The Oncomine TCR Beta short-read assay sequenced DNA from cultured CD4+ T cells. Using its own MiXCR run on the PCR reads, TCRdb lists one record per CDR3 protein. The table has about 30,000 distinct CDR3 sequences, around 33% seen once. This CDR3 contains 13 residues. The V end lost 4 bases, the J end lost 5 bases, and 9 bases lay between the germline ends. The V gene's germline CDR1 is LGHNA and CDR2 YSLEER.

V is TRBV4-3 and J is TRBJ2-1; D is undetermined. The specimen was CD4+ T cells from blood, cultured in vitro, collected about 7 months after SARS-CoV-2 vaccination. The TCR originated in a human donor who had recovered from COVID-19. CDR3: CASSRLVNNEQFF. The CDR3 region has the DNA TGCGCCAGCAGCCGACTGGTTAACAATGAGCAGTTCTTC.